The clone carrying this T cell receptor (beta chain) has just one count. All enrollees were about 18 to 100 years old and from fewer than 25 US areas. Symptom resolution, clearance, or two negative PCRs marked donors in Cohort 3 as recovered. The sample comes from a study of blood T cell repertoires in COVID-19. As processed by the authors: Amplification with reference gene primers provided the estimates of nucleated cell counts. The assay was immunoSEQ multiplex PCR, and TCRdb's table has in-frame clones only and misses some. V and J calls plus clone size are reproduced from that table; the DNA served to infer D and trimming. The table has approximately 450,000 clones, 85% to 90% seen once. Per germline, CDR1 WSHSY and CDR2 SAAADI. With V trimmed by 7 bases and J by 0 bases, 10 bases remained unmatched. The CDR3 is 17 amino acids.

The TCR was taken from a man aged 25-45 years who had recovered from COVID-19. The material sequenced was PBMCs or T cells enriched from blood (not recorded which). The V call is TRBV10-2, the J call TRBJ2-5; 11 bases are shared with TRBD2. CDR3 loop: CASTALAGDSYQETQYF. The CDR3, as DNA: TGCGCCAGCACCGCACTAGCGGGAGACTCGTACCAAGAGACCCAGTACTTC.